Presented here are 32 T cell receptor beta chains from one specimen sequenced in a study of beta chain features in type 1 diabetes. Overall study findings and caveats: Across all four CD4+ subsets, people with type 1 diabetes showed modestly shorter TCRB CDR3s.

Expressed TCRB transcripts were sequenced, since all the RNA that had been isolated was reverse transcribed. TCRdb's copy holds only in-frame clones and misses some; the assay was immunoSEQ multiplex PCR. This sample has some 250,000 clones, with 14% found just once. Their target antigens are unknown. Sequenced sample: naive CD4+ T cells from blood. These receptors all stem from a man aged 25-45 years with type 1 diabetes.

V and J are TRBV18 and TRBJ2-2, with a tentative D call TRBD1 (6 bases). V lost 6 bases and J 1 base, leaving 9 bases between the germline ends. The CDR3 loop spans 14 amino acids. Germline CDR1 is KGHSH and CDR2 is LQKENI. The CDR3 is CASSPTGNTGELFF. In DNA form, the CDR3 reads TGTGCCAGCTCGCCGACAGGGAACACCGGGGAGCTGTTTTTT.

This clone was picked up a small number of times. V gene TRBV4-1 combines with J gene TRBJ1-2, with TRBD1 matching 8 bases. Germline values: CDR1 MGHRA, CDR2 YSYEKL. Trimming at V came to 0 bases and at J to 4 bases, leaving 4 bases not matched to a gene. This CDR3 comprises 15 residues. The CDR3 is CASSQEIDRGYGYTF. The CDR3 nucleotides read TGCGCCAGCAGCCAAGAAATCGACAGGGGCTATGGCTACACCTTC.

The V and J genes are TRBV5-4 and TRBJ1-4, with 7 bases matching TRBD1. Germline trimming cut 5 bases from V and 8 bases from J; bases unmatched to any gene: 9. The CDR3 is made up of 14 amino acids. Germline V gene lookup returns CDR1 SGHNT and CDR2 YYREEE (reference sequence). Here the CDR3 DNA reads TGTGCCAGCAGTCGACAGGGCATCAAGGAAAAACTGTTTTTT. Translating gives CASSRQGIKEKLFF. Combining the CDR3 with reference TRBV5-4 and TRBJ1-4 gives the whole variable domain ETGVTQSPTHLIKTRGQQVTLRCSSQSGHNTVSWYQQALGQGPQFIFQYYREEENGRGNFPPRFSGLQFPNYSSELNVNALELDDSALYLCASSRQGIKEKLFFGSGTQLSVL.

The J gene is TRBJ1-3, the V gene TRBV18; TRBD1 aligns across 8 bases. The germline V gene has CDR1 KGHSH and CDR2 LQKENI. The CDR3 contains 17 residues. Trimming cost V 3 bases and J 0 bases; bases outside gene matches: 7. The CDR3 coding sequence is TGTGCCAGCTCACCTATCCCACAGGGGGACTCTGGAAACACCATATATTTT. Translation gives CASSPIPQGDSGNTIYF.

This clone appeared a few times. The chain carries TRBV7-2 and TRBJ1-1, with D tentatively TRBD1 (5 bases). CDR3 length: 13 residues. Germline assignment: CDR1 SGHTA and CDR2 FQGNSA. The germline V and J ends were trimmed by 8 bases and 5 bases, with 15 bases remaining between them. CDR3 nucleotides: TGTGCCAGCGGTTCGTCAGGGAAAACTGAAGCTTTCTTT. Translation gives CASGSSGKTEAFF.

This clone was counted a few times. The chain couples TRBV30 to TRBJ2-3; D unclear. The germline V gene has CDR1 GTSNPN and CDR2 SVGIG (reference sequence). Trimming took 5 bases from V and 2 from J, leaving 5 bases between them. This CDR3 contains 11 residues. The CDR3 nucleotides read TGTGCCTGGGGCTTCACAGATACGCAGTATTTT. Translation gives CAWGFTDTQYF.

The V gene is TRBV11-3, the J gene TRBJ2-3; D is unclear. Germline V lookup: CDR1 SGHNT, CDR2 YENEEA. The CDR3 covers 11 residues. The germline V and J ends were trimmed by 5 bases and 5 bases, with 5 bases remaining between them. CDR3 in amino acids: CASSRGDTQYF. For the CDR3, the DNA is TGTGCCAGCAGCAGAGGAGATACGCAGTATTTT.

This CDR3 is CASSPASGSVGYTF. CDR3 bases: TGTGCCAGCTCACCAGCTTCGGGTTCTGTTGGCTACACCTTC. The rearrangement joins TRBV18 to TRBJ1-2; no reliable D call. Germline V gene lookup returns CDR1 KGHSH and CDR2 LQKENI. This CDR3 region has 14 residues. V was shortened by 2 bases and J by 7 bases, with 14 bases between the two germline ends.

CDR3 region: CASSPGQLDGYTF. In DNA, the CDR3 is TGTGCCAGCAGCCCGGGACAGCTTGATGGCTACACCTTC. The chain carries TRBV5-6 and TRBJ1-2, with TRBD1 matching over 7 bases. From germline, CDR1 is SGHDT and CDR2 YYEEEE. This CDR3 has 13 amino acids. V trimming: 4 bases; J trimming: 6 bases; junction bases outside the gene matches: 6.

The V gene is TRBV18, the J gene TRBJ1-1; possibly TRBD1 for D (6 bases). V was trimmed by 6 bases and J by 7 bases, leaving 18 bases between them. This CDR3 is built from 14 residues. In germline, CDR1 is KGHSH, CDR2 LQKENI. The CDR3 is CASSPTGYTLEAFF. CDR3 sequence (DNA): TGTGCCAGCTCCCCGACAGGATATACCCTTGAAGCTTTCTTT.

The chain recombines TRBV9 with TRBJ2-5; D gene uncertain. The CDR3 runs 13 residues. The germline V gene has CDR1 SGDLS and CDR2 YYNGEE. Trimming took 2 bases from V and 1 from J, leaving 6 bases between them. The CDR3 sequence is CASSVSPQETQYF. CDR3 DNA sequence: TGTGCCAGCAGCGTCTCTCCCCAAGAGACCCAGTACTTC.

This chain links TRBV5-4 with TRBJ2-3; 7 nucleotides line up with TRBD2. Germline lookup yields CDR1 SGHNT and CDR2 YYREEE (reference sequence). V shed 1 base and J 3 bases; nucleotides not matched to a gene: 5. CDR3 length: 15 amino acids. In DNA form, the CDR3 reads TGTGCCAGCAGCTTGTCGGGAGCGGGGACAGATACGCAGTATTTT. It encodes CASSLSGAGTDTQYF.

The V call is TRBV6-5, the J call TRBJ1-2, with 7 bases fitting TRBD1. With 6 bases clipped from V and 4 bases from J, the junction kept 5 bases outside the gene matches. Germline loops: CDR1 MNHEY, CDR2 SVGAGI. The CDR3 has 13 residues. The CDR3 coding sequence is TGTGCCAGCAGCTCAACAGGGGCCTATGGCTACACCTTC. Translated, it gives CASSSTGAYGYTF.

A few counts support this clone. J is TRBJ1-2 and V is TRBV5-1; 7 bases agree with TRBD1. V shed 5 bases, J shed 6 bases, and the junction held 7 bases outside the gene matches. The CDR3 length is 13 residues. CDR1 and CDR2 (germline): SGHRS, YFSETQ. The CDR3 loop is CASSFTGEDGYTF. The CDR3 nucleotides read TGCGCCAGCAGTTTTACAGGGGAGGATGGCTACACCTTC.

This chain links TRBV9 with TRBJ2-5, with D unclear. The V and J ends lost 2 bases and 5 bases respectively, with 10 bases between them. CDR3 size: 13 residues. The germline V gene encodes CDR1 SGDLS and CDR2 YYNGEE. The CDR3 coding sequence is TGTGCCAGCAGCGTCTCGAGCCGGGAGACCCAGTACTTC. The encoded protein is CASSVSSRETQYF.

This clone was picked up a small number of times. The chain recombines TRBV25-1 with TRBJ2-1; TRBD2 matches at 11 bases. Germline V gene lookup returns CDR1 MGHDK and CDR2 SYGVNS. CDR3 size: 15 residues. V was clipped by 3 bases and J by 6 bases; unmatched bases: 4. CDR3: CASSDTSGGFNEQFF. CDR3 sequence (DNA): TGTGCCAGCAGTGATACTAGCGGGGGATTCAATGAGCAGTTCTTC. Looking up the rest from reference TRBV25-1 and TRBJ2-1 gives the full variable domain: EADIYQTPRYLVIGTGKKITLECSQTMGHDKMYWYQQDPGMELHLIHYSYGVNSTEKGDLSSESTVSRIRTEHFPLTLESARPSHTSQYLCASSDTSGGFNEQFFGPGTRLTVL.

The rearrangement uses TRBV10-3 and TRBJ2-2; the D gene is possibly TRBD2 (6 bases). The CDR3 consists of 11 residues. The germline V gene encodes CDR1 ENHRY and CDR2 SYGVKD. Trimming cost V 10 bases and J 6 bases, with 9 bases left between them. In DNA, the CDR3 is TGTGCCACCAGGGACTCCGGGGAGCTGTTTTTT. Residues: CATRDSGELFF.

V and J are TRBV7-2 and TRBJ1-5; D is undetermined. Trimming took off 5 bases at V and 7 bases at J, with 12 bases between the two ends. The CDR3 has 13 amino acids. Germline-derived CDR1 and CDR2 are SGHTA and FQGNSA. CDR3 sequence (DNA): TGTGCCAGCAGCACTGCCCGCTTGCAGCCCCAGCATTTT. It translates to CASSTARLQPQHF. The variable domain in full, with the rest retrieved from reference TRBV7-2 and TRBJ1-5, is GAGVSQSPSNKVTEKGKDVELRCDPISGHTALYWYRQSLGQGLEFLIYFQGNSAPDKSGLPSDRFSAERTGGSVSTLTIQRTQQEDSAVYLCASSTARLQPQHFGDGTRLSIL.

This chain uses TRBV2 with TRBJ1-1; D is perhaps TRBD1 (6 bases). Germline CDR1 reads SNHLY; CDR2 reads FYNNEI. Trimming stripped 8 bases from V and 6 bases from J, with 16 bases between. This CDR3 spans 13 amino acids. The CDR3 here is CASLQGNSPEAFF. In DNA, the CDR3 is TGTGCCAGCTTACAGGGTAACAGCCCTGAAGCTTTCTTT.

The chain recombines TRBV30 with TRBJ2-1; D remains ambiguous. The CDR3 extends over 16 amino acids. With 1 base removed from V and 0 bases from J, the gap between germline ends came to 13 bases. Germline CDR1 is GTSNPN and CDR2 is SVGIG (reference sequence). The CDR3 sequence: CAWSGTSHSSYNEQFF. The CDR3 DNA sequence: TGTGCCTGGAGTGGTACCTCACACAGCTCCTACAATGAGCAGTTCTTC. Filled out from reference TRBV30 and TRBJ2-1, the complete variable domain reads SQTIHQWPATLVQPVGSPLSLECTVEGTSNPNLYWYRQAAGRGLQLLFYSVGIGQISSEVPQNLSASRPQDRQFILSSKKLLLSDSGFYLCAWSGTSHSSYNEQFFGPGTRLTVL.

This clone was seen a few times. The genes are TRBV11-2 and TRBJ2-7, with 9 bases aligning to TRBD2. This CDR3 contains 14 residues. The V gene's germline CDR1 is SGHAT and CDR2 FQNNGV. With V trimmed by 5 bases and J by 0 bases, 2 bases remained unmatched. CDR3 coding DNA: TGTGCCAGCAGCCTGGGACTAGCCTCCTACGAGCAGTACTTC. Its protein is CASSLGLASYEQYF.

This chain connects TRBV29-1 to TRBJ1-2; 11 bases match TRBD1. From germline, CDR1 is SQVTM and CDR2 ANQGSEA. V gave up 6 bases and J gave up 4 bases; unmatched junction bases: 4. This CDR3 is built from 13 residues. CDR3 loop: CSVAGTGGYGYTF. For the CDR3, the DNA is TGCAGCGTAGCCGGGACAGGGGGCTATGGCTACACCTTC.

Notes on this clone: One end of the junction does not line up with germline, which may come from a read error. V gene TRBV2 combines with J gene TRBJ2-5, with D tentatively TRBD2 (5 bases). Germline V lookup: CDR1 SNHLY, CDR2 FYNNEI. The CDR3 runs to 15 residues. CDR3 residues: CASREGGASRETQYF. Written as DNA, the CDR3 is TGTGCCAGCAGAGAAGGCGGCGCTAGCCGAGAGACCCAGTACTTC.

Only a few counts were recorded for this clone. The chain links TRBV6-5 to TRBJ1-5; possible D gene TRBD1, 6 bases. Germline CDR1 and CDR2: MNHEY and SVGAGI. Between the trimmed V and J ends, which lost 6 bases and 2 bases, there was a span of 11 bases. There are 14 residues in the CDR3. The CDR3 DNA follows: TGTGCCAGCAGGCGCGGGGGCCGCAATCAGCCCCAGCATTTT. Its protein product is CASRRGGRNQPQHF.

This clone was observed a handful of times. The V call is TRBV20-1, the J call TRBJ2-5, with TRBD1 as a possible D gene (6 bases). CDR1 and CDR2 (germline): DFQATT, SNEGSKA (reference sequence). V was shortened by 4 bases and J by 5 bases, with 8 bases between the two germline ends. This CDR3 comprises 11 residues. In DNA form, the CDR3 reads TGCAGTGCTACAAGGGGGGAGACCCAGTACTTC. Its protein product is CSATRGETQYF.

This clone came up a few times. The chain combines TRBV30 with TRBJ1-1; D might be TRBD1 (6 bases). Trimming shortened V by 3 bases and J by 2 bases, and 10 bases separated the two germline ends. This CDR3 comprises 13 residues. Per germline, CDR1 GTSNPN and CDR2 SVGIG (reference sequence). This CDR3 is CAWRGDKNTEAFF. The CDR3 bases are TGTGCCTGGAGGGGGGACAAAAACACTGAAGCTTTCTTT.

This clone was detected a few times. This chain uses TRBV30 with TRBJ2-3; 7 bases match TRBD2. CDR1 is GTSNPN, CDR2 SVGIG, per germline (reference sequence). V lost 1 base, J lost 5 bases, and 15 bases stayed unmatched. CDR3 length: 17 amino acids. CDR3: CAWSGGGPSAGGDTQYF. CDR3 nucleotide sequence: TGTGCCTGGAGTGGGGGAGGGCCTTCGGCAGGAGGAGATACGCAGTATTTT.

This chain links TRBV25-1 with TRBJ2-1, with 9 bases that match TRBD2. Unmatched junction bases numbered 15, after V lost 3 bases and J lost 9 bases. Germline CDR1 is MGHDK and CDR2 is SYGVNS. The CDR3 covers 17 residues. CDR3 coding DNA: TGTGCCAGCAGTGATCCGGCTGGTAGCGGGGGATGGGCTGAGCAGTTCTTC. Translating it yields CASSDPAGSGGWAEQFF.

The chain joins TRBV30 to TRBJ2-7; D call uncertain. Looked up from germline, CDR1 is GTSNPN and CDR2 is SVGIG (reference sequence). The CDR3 length is 13 residues. The V end lost 0 bases, the J end lost 5 bases, and 11 bases lay between the germline ends. In DNA form, the CDR3 reads TGTGCCTGGAGTGTACAGATGGGCCACGAGCAGTACTTC. This encodes CAWSVQMGHEQYF.

This clone has more than one count but fewer than ten. The CDR3 coding sequence is TGTGCCATCAGTGTTGGGGGGGCCCCTGAAGCTTTCTTT. Residues: CAISVGGAPEAFF. The chain uses TRBV10-3 and TRBJ1-1, with a tentative D call TRBD1 (6 bases). The ends were cut back, 4 bases at V and 6 bases at J, with 12 bases in the middle. This CDR3 is built from 13 residues. In germline, CDR1 is ENHRY, CDR2 SYGVKD.

This chain joins TRBV5-4 and TRBJ2-6; possible D gene TRBD1, 6 bases. V was pared by 2 bases and J by 1 base, with 10 bases between. Germline V CDR1 and CDR2: SGHNT, YYREEE (reference sequence). The CDR3 length is 16 residues. CDR3 region: CASSFGGSSGANVLTF. CDR3 sequence (DNA): TGTGCCAGCAGCTTTGGGGGCTCTTCTGGGGCCAACGTCCTGACTTTC.

In this sample, this clone turned up a few times. The chain is built from TRBV14 and TRBJ1-2; 10 nucleotides line up with TRBD1. J lost 8 bases, V lost 4 bases, and 4 bases had no gene match. The germline CDR1 and CDR2 sequences are SGHDN and FVKESK. The CDR3 consists of 13 residues. CDR3 protein: CASSRDRGLGYTF. In nucleotides, the CDR3 is TGTGCCAGCAGCCGGGACAGGGGTCTAGGCTACACCTTC.